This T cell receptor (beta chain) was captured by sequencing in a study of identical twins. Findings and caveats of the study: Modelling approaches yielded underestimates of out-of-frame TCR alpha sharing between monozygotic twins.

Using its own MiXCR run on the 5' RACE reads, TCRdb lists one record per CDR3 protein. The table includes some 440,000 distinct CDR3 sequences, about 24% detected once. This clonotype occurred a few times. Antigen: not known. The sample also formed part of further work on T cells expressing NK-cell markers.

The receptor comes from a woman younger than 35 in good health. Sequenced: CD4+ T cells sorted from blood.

The CDR3 region has the DNA TGTGCCAGCAGCACTAGCGGACCCTCCTACAATGAGCAGTTCTTC. It translates to CASSTSGPSYNEQFF. The J gene is TRBJ2-1, the V gene TRBV12-3 or TRBV12-4, with 8 bases fitting TRBD2. V trimming: 6 bases; J trimming: 0 bases; junction bases outside the gene matches: 4. This CDR3 is 15 amino acids long.